The 20 T cell receptor beta chains below come from one sample, sequenced in a study of blood T cells in healthy people across ages. The authors ran a second PCR of about 6 to 11 cycles using a sample-barcoded 5' primer and a J-beta primer mix. TCRdb analysed the 5' RACE reads with MiXCR anew, one entry per CDR3 protein. This repertoire shows around 1,500,000 distinct CDR3 sequences, roughly 45% found once; its top ten account for approximately 7.9%. The specimen was blood. The receptor source for this set is a woman aged 18-29 years in good health.

The rearrangement joins TRBV29-1 to TRBJ2-5; 9 bases fit TRBD2. The length of the CDR3 is 16 residues. V was pared by 6 bases and J by 11 bases, with 22 bases of the junction left unmatched. Germline V lookup: CDR1 SQVTM, CDR2 ANQGSEA. CDR3 amino acids: CSVSPLISGSVYEQYF. CDR3 nucleotide sequence: TGCAGCGTGTCTCCGTTAATTAGCGGGAGTGTTTATGAGCAGTACTTC.

This clonotype has more than one count but fewer than ten. This chain connects TRBV27 to TRBJ1-2; tentative D call: TRBD1 (5 bases). This CDR3 is built from 12 residues. V lost 3 bases and J lost 8, with 10 bases in between. Germline V gene data show CDR1 as MNHEY and CDR2 as SMNVEV (reference sequence). CDR3 sequence: CASSLGGMGYTF. As DNA, the CDR3 is TGTGCCAGCAGTTTGGGGGGGATGGGCTACACCTTC.

Worth noting for this clonotype: Its ends do not fully match the called genes, so a read error is possible. V and J are TRBV20-1 and TRBJ1-2; no firm D call. The CDR3 has 13 amino acids. Per the germline V gene, CDR1 is DFQATT and CDR2 is SNEGSKA (reference sequence). The CDR3 loop is CSARDGLGYGYTF. CDR3 nucleotide sequence: TGCAGTGCTCGAGATGGATTAGGATATGGCTACACCTTC.

This clonotype occurred a few times. The rearrangement uses TRBV11-1 and TRBJ2-4; D gene unclear. The CDR3 spans 13 residues. Trimming took 5 bases from V and 0 from J, leaving 5 bases between them. CDR1 is SGHAT and CDR2 is FQDESV in the germline V gene (reference sequence). The DNA of the CDR3 is TGTGCCAGCAGCCGTATAGCCAAAAACATTCAGTACTTC. It codes for CASSRIAKNIQYF.

The chain couples TRBV20-1 to TRBJ2-5; no reliable D call. The V and J ends lost 7 bases and 2 bases respectively, with 8 bases between them. The CDR3 is 11 amino acids. Germline CDR1 and CDR2: DFQATT and SNEGSKA (reference sequence). The CDR3 DNA follows: TGCAGTGAAGAGTTACAAGAGACCCAGTACTTC. Translation gives CSEELQETQYF.

This clonotype appeared a single time. The CDR3 end shows no conserved phenylalanine or tryptophan, and so a read error is likely. V is TRBV19 and J is TRBJ1-1; D is uncertain. The V end was cut by 7 bases, the J end by 4 bases, with 16 bases between. In germline, CDR1 is LNHDA, CDR2 SQIVND (reference sequence). The CDR3 is made up of 14 amino acids. The CDR3 sequence is CASTPDGRVTEAFI. DNA for the CDR3: TGTGCCAGTACCCCGGACGGAAGGGTCACTGAAGCTTTCATT.

The J gene is TRBJ2-5, the V gene TRBV7-2; 8 bases map to TRBD2. The CDR3 totals 15 residues. V was clipped by 1 base and J by 2 bases; unmatched bases: 3. Looked up from germline, CDR1 is SGHTA and CDR2 is FQGNSA. Written as DNA, the CDR3 is TGTGCCAGCAGCTTAGATAGCGGGGCACAAGAGACCCAGTACTTC. It encodes CASSLDSGAQETQYF. The variable domain in full, completed from reference TRBV7-2 and TRBJ2-5, reads GAGVSQSPSNKVTEKGKDVELRCDPISGHTALYWYRQSLGQGLEFLIYFQGNSAPDKSGLPSDRFSAERTGGSVSTLTIQRTQQEDSAVYLCASSLDSGAQETQYFGPGTRLLVL.

This clonotype was recorded once. This chain joins TRBV6-5 and TRBJ1-6; 8 positions agree with TRBD1. There are 20 residues in the CDR3. V shed 0 bases and J 2 bases; nucleotides not matched to a gene: 12. Germline-derived CDR1 and CDR2 are MNHEY and SVGAGI. CDR3 DNA: TGTGCCAGCAGTTACTCGACCCCCACCAGGGGGCCAACCTATAATTCACCCCTCCACTTT. It is translated as CASSYSTPTRGPTYNSPLHF.

The chain links TRBV7-9 to TRBJ1-2; no clear D. Germline loops: CDR1 SEHNR, CDR2 FQNEAQ (reference sequence). V gave up 5 bases and J gave up 2 bases, with 12 bases separating them. CDR3 length: 14 residues. The CDR3 DNA reads TGTGCCAGCAGCCGAGCCGGGGAGAACTATGGCTACACCTTC. Translation: CASSRAGENYGYTF.

Only a few counts were recorded for this clonotype. The gene calls are TRBV20-1 and TRBJ1-2, with a weak D call TRBD1 (5 bases). V lost 6 bases, J lost 8 bases, and 10 bases lay in between. From germline, CDR1 is DFQATT and CDR2 SNEGSKA (reference sequence). CDR3 length: 10 residues. The DNA for the CDR3 is TGCAGTGCCGAGGGGATCGGCTACACCTTC. This translates into CSAEGIGYTF.

The chain carries TRBV6-5 and TRBJ2-1; D is unclear. CDR3 size: 12 residues. Germline V gene sequence: CDR1 MNHEY, CDR2 SVGAGI. The V and J ends lost 4 bases and 5 bases respectively, with 6 bases between them. The CDR3 nucleotides are TGTGCCAGCAGTTCCACCGACAATGAGCAGTTCTTC. It encodes CASSSTDNEQFF.

This clonotype turned up a few times. V gene TRBV12-3 or TRBV12-4 combines with J gene TRBJ1-2; 8 nucleotides line up with TRBD1. The junction had 6 bases not matched to a gene; V was cut back by 1 base and J by 8 bases. This CDR3 is 14 amino acids long. For the CDR3, the DNA is TGTGCCAGCAGTTTAGACGGACAGGGCTGGGGCTACACCTTC. It is translated as CASSLDGQGWGYTF.

The chain has TRBV10-3 and TRBJ2-1; 10 bases are a match to TRBD2. The V and J ends lost 5 bases and 6 bases, in that order; junction bases with no gene match: 4. The CDR3 has 14 residues. Germline V gene lookup returns CDR1 ENHRY and CDR2 SYGVKD. Here the CDR3 DNA reads TGTGCCATCAGTTACGTAGCGGGGGGCAATGAGCAGTTCTTC. It is translated as CAISYVAGGNEQFF.

This clonotype was counted between two and nine times. The V call is TRBV7-9, the J call TRBJ2-3; D may be TRBD2 (6 bases). The length of the CDR3 is 15 residues. Deletions cut 6 bases from V and 5 bases from J, with 18 bases between. Germline CDR1 and CDR2: SEHNR and FQNEAQ (reference sequence). CDR3 region: CASSHLSGSGDTQYF. The DNA for the CDR3 is TGTGCCAGCAGTCATCTCTCCGGGAGCGGAGATACGCAGTATTTT.

V and J are TRBV11-3 and TRBJ2-7; 7 nucleotides match TRBD2. The trim removed 5 bases at V and 7 bases at J, leaving 14 bases unmatched. The CDR3 sequence is 15 residues long. CDR1 SGHNT and CDR2 YENEEA come from the germline V gene. CDR3 in amino acids: CASSPGTMRHNEQYF. Written as DNA, the CDR3 is TGTGCCAGCAGCCCGGGGACTATGAGGCACAATGAGCAGTACTTC.

The chain employs TRBV29-1 and TRBJ2-1; 7 bases match TRBD1. The J call may not be correct, given that the DNA end is closer to TRBJ2-7. CDR3 length: 15 residues. The germline V gene has CDR1 SQVTM and CDR2 ANQGSEA. The CDR3 is CSVVGQASSYNEQYF. CDR3 bases: TGCAGCGTAGTAGGACAGGCCAGCTCCTACAATGAGCAGTACTTC.

This clonotype appeared a few times. The chain has TRBV5-8 and TRBJ1-1; D perhaps matches TRBD1 (6 bases). Germline CDR1 SGHTS, CDR2 YDEGEE. Trimming left V 4 bases short and J 0 bases short, with 13 bases between. This CDR3 is 15 amino acids long. This chain's CDR3 is CASSGGALMNTEAFF. The DNA for the CDR3 is TGTGCCAGCAGCGGGGGGGCCCTCATGAACACTGAAGCTTTCTTT.

V and J are TRBV29-1 and TRBJ1-1, with no clear D. The CDR3 extends over 11 amino acids. Germline V gene data show CDR1 as SQVTM and CDR2 as ANQGSEA. V dropped 6 bases and J dropped 1 base, with 6 bases sitting between them. CDR3 in DNA: TGCAGCGTCGACCAGAACACTGAAGCTTTCTTT. Its protein product is CSVDQNTEAFF.

In DNA, the CDR3 is TGTGCCAGCTCACCAATGACTAGCGGGTCGGGAGAGACCCAGTACTTC. This translates into CASSPMTSGSGETQYF. V is TRBV18 and J is TRBJ2-5, with TRBD2 matching over 10 bases. This CDR3 contains 16 residues. Germline V gene sequence: CDR1 KGHSH, CDR2 LQKENI. J lost 4 bases, V lost 2 bases, and 7 bases had no gene match.

The chain employs TRBV29-1 and TRBJ2-7; no reliable D call. Germline assignment: CDR1 SQVTM and CDR2 ANQGSEA. Trimming removed 6 bases from V and 0 bases from J, with 9 bases in between. The length of the CDR3 is 12 residues. The CDR3 nucleotides are TGCAGCGTAGGCTGGAGCTCCTACGAGCAGTACTTC. Translating it yields CSVGWSSYEQYF.